The 26 T cell receptor beta chains in this list originate from one sample, sequenced in a study of cytomegalovirus exposure and HLA in healthy donors. The PCR had 60 Vbeta and 13 Jbeta primers. Clones were sequenced by immunoSEQ multiplex PCR, and TCRdb holds only the in-frame ones, with some missing. There are roughly 120,000 clones in the sample, with less than 3.5% held by the top ten. The material sequenced was PBMCs. The receptors were sampled from a man aged 25 to 40 in good health and CMV-seronegative.

This rearrangement joins TRBV5-4 to TRBJ1-3, with 8 bases that match TRBD1. Germline assignment: CDR1 SGHNT and CDR2 YYREEE (reference sequence). Trimming took 3 bases from V and 0 from J; bases not matched to a gene: 2. This CDR3 has 15 residues. This CDR3 reads CASSSDRDSGNTIYF. The CDR3 DNA reads TGTGCCAGCAGCTCGGACAGGGACTCTGGAAACACCATATATTTT. The full variable domain, completed using reference TRBV5-4 and TRBJ1-3, is ETGVTQSPTHLIKTRGQQVTLRCSSQSGHNTVSWYQQALGQGPQFIFQYYREEENGRGNFPPRFSGLQFPNYSSELNVNALELDDSALYLCASSSDRDSGNTIYFGEGSWLTVV.

The chain has TRBV19 and TRBJ2-7; 10 nucleotides agree with TRBD1. The CDR3 contains 14 residues. CDR1 is LNHDA and CDR2 is SQIVND in the germline V gene (reference sequence). With V trimmed by 5 bases and J by 3 bases, 4 bases remained unmatched. The CDR3 region has the DNA TGTGCCAGTAGTCCCGGGACAGGGGTCTACGAGCAGTACTTC. Its translation: CASSPGTGVYEQYF.

The V and J genes are TRBV27 and TRBJ2-7, with unresolved D. Germline loops: CDR1 MNHEY, CDR2 SMNVEV (reference sequence). V shed 2 bases and J shed 5 bases, with 19 bases lying between them. The CDR3 spans 16 residues. DNA for the CDR3: TGTGCCAGCAGTTTAGTGGGCAGGTCGCTTCTCCACGAGCAGTACTTC. As protein: CASSLVGRSLLHEQYF.

J is TRBJ2-5 and V is TRBV5-8; the match to TRBD1 covers 9 bases. Looked up from germline, CDR1 is SGHTS and CDR2 is YDEGEE. The CDR3 spans 13 residues. V lost 8 bases, J lost 5 bases, and 7 bases stayed unmatched. In DNA, the CDR3 is TGTGCCAGAAGGGACAGGGCAGGGGAGACCCAGTACTTC. It is translated as CARRDRAGETQYF.

The chain uses TRBV19 and TRBJ2-3, with a tentative D call TRBD2 (5 bases). This CDR3 comprises 14 residues. Trimming stripped 5 bases from V and 2 bases from J, with 11 bases between. The germline V gene encodes CDR1 LNHDA and CDR2 SQIVND (reference sequence). CDR3 sequence reads: CASSLDSSTDTQYF. The CDR3, as DNA: TGTGCCAGTAGTTTGGACTCGTCCACAGATACGCAGTATTTT.

The gene calls are TRBV2 and TRBJ1-1, with D unresolved. There are 12 residues in the CDR3. Trimming cost V 3 bases and J 5 bases, with 7 bases left between them. Germline V CDR1 and CDR2: SNHLY, FYNNEI. The CDR3 is CASSEVTTEAFF. CDR3 in DNA: TGTGCCAGCAGTGAGGTAACAACTGAAGCTTTCTTT. Combining the CDR3 with reference TRBV2 and TRBJ1-1 gives the whole variable domain EPEVTQTPSHQVTQMGQEVILRCVPISNHLYFYWYRQILGQKVEFLVSFYNNEISEKSEIFDDQFSVERPDGSNFTLKIRSTKLEDSAMYFCASSEVTTEAFFGQGTRLTVV.

V is TRBV28 and J is TRBJ2-7; 10 bases match TRBD1. The germline gives CDR1 MDHEN, CDR2 SYDVKM. This CDR3 has 15 amino acids. V lost 2 bases, J lost 5 bases, and 6 bases stayed unmatched. The CDR3 nucleotides are TGTGCCAGCAGTTTACGGGACAGGGGTTTGAACGAGCAGTACTTC. The encoded protein is CASSLRDRGLNEQYF.

The chain joins TRBV2 to TRBJ1-2; 11 bases align to TRBD1. V lost 7 bases, J lost 7 bases, and 11 bases stayed unmatched. From germline, CDR1 is SNHLY and CDR2 FYNNEI. The CDR3 has 15 amino acids. CDR3 coding DNA: TGTGCCAGCAAGAGAACGGGACAGGGGGTGCTTGGCTACACCTTC. Residues: CASKRTGQGVLGYTF.

V is TRBV5-4 and J is TRBJ1-3, with D unclear. The V and J ends lost 3 bases and 7 bases respectively, with 11 bases between them. The CDR3 runs to 13 residues. The germline gives CDR1 SGHNT, CDR2 YYREEE (reference sequence). The CDR3 region has the DNA TGTGCCAGCAGCTCCCAGGTACACAACACCATATATTTT. It yields the protein CASSSQVHNTIYF.

The J gene is TRBJ2-7, the V gene TRBV27, with 9 bases that match TRBD2. The CDR3 extends over 15 amino acids. J was trimmed by 0 bases and V by 5 bases; bases with no gene match: 5. Germline CDR1 is MNHEY and CDR2 is SMNVEV (reference sequence). The CDR3, as DNA: TGTGCCAGCAGTCCTAGCGGGGCCAGCTCCTACGAGCAGTACTTC. This sequence encodes CASSPSGASSYEQYF.

This sequence joins TRBV6-5 and TRBJ1-6; perhaps TRBD1 as D (6 bases). V dropped 6 bases and J dropped 9 bases, with 15 bases sitting between them. This CDR3 spans 14 amino acids. Germline lookup yields CDR1 MNHEY and CDR2 SVGAGI. The CDR3 loop reads CASRSGTSPSPLHF. CDR3 in DNA: TGTGCCAGCAGATCCGGGACATCGCCTTCACCCCTCCACTTT.

V usage is TRBV28 and J usage is TRBJ2-7; D call uncertain. This CDR3 spans 12 amino acids. Deletions cut 1 base from V and 3 bases from J, with 4 bases between. CDR1 MDHEN and CDR2 SYDVKM come from the germline V gene. CDR3 DNA: TGTGCCAGCAGTTTATTTAGCTACGAGCAGTACTTC. This translates into CASSLFSYEQYF.

This sequence joins TRBV19 and TRBJ2-2, with TRBD2 matching 8 bases. The CDR3 totals 16 residues. Unmatched junction bases numbered 5, after V lost 4 bases and J lost 1 base. From germline, CDR1 is LNHDA and CDR2 SQIVND (reference sequence). This CDR3 reads CASSTPGGVNTGELFF. The CDR3 nucleotides are TGTGCCAGTAGTACCCCGGGAGGGGTGAACACCGGGGAGCTGTTTTTT.

This rearrangement joins TRBV5-5 to TRBJ2-7; no clear D. In germline, CDR1 is SGHKS, CDR2 YYEKEE (reference sequence). CDR3 length: 13 amino acids. Trimming stripped 0 bases from V and 2 bases from J, with 6 bases between. CDR3 sequence reads: CASSLGSTYEQYF. CDR3 bases: TGTGCCAGCAGCTTGGGTTCTACCTACGAGCAGTACTTC.

V is TRBV2 and J is TRBJ2-2; TRBD2 aligns across 8 bases. CDR3 length: 15 residues. Trimming at V came to 4 bases and at J to 4 bases, leaving 5 bases not matched to a gene. Germline lookup yields CDR1 SNHLY and CDR2 FYNNEI. The CDR3 protein is CASSALAGATGELFF. CDR3 nucleotide sequence: TGTGCCAGCAGTGCGCTAGCGGGTGCCACCGGGGAGCTGTTTTTT.

V is TRBV19 and J is TRBJ2-5; 9 bases align to TRBD1. Germline V gene sequence: CDR1 LNHDA, CDR2 SQIVND (reference sequence). This CDR3 is 14 amino acids long. With 11 bases clipped from V and 1 base from J, the junction kept 8 bases outside the gene matches. DNA of the CDR3: TGTGCCTTCAAGGGGGACAGGGCCCAAGAGACCCAGTACTTC. Translation: CAFKGDRAQETQYF. Full variable domain (missing parts from reference TRBV19 and TRBJ2-5): DGGITQSPKYLFRKEGQNVTLSCEQNLNHDAMYWYRQDPGQGLRLIYYSQIVNDFQKGDIAEGYSVSREKKESFPLTVTSAQKNPTAFYLCAFKGDRAQETQYFGPGTRLLVL.

Comments on this clone: At one end, the junction sequence differs from germline, possibly due to a read error. The rearrangement uses TRBV7-7 and TRBJ2-2; 8 bases line up with TRBD1. Germline V gene data show CDR1 as SSHAT and CDR2 as FNYEAQ (reference sequence). This CDR3 spans 15 amino acids. CDR3 amino acids: CASSPGTGNTGELFF. The DNA of the CDR3 is TGTGCTAGCAGCCCTGGGACAGGGAACACCGGGGAGCTGTTTTTT.

CDR3 DNA sequence: TGTGCCAGCAGCTTAACTTCCGGGACAGGGAATGAAAAACTGTTTTTT. Its protein is CASSLTSGTGNEKLFF. The chain couples TRBV7-9 to TRBJ1-4; 9 bases align to TRBD1. CDR1 is SEHNR and CDR2 is FQNEAQ in the germline V gene (reference sequence). The CDR3 has 16 amino acids. V lost 2 bases, J lost 5 bases, and 6 bases stayed unmatched.

The chain employs TRBV5-1 and TRBJ1-1; D unresolved. With 5 bases removed from V and 1 base from J, the gap between germline ends came to 12 bases. The germline CDR1 and CDR2 sequences are SGHRS and YFSETQ. CDR3 length: 14 residues. CDR3: CASSRSNGNTEAFF. The CDR3 nucleotides are TGCGCCAGCAGTCGCTCAAACGGGAACACTGAAGCTTTCTTT. Filled out from reference TRBV5-1 and TRBJ1-1, the complete variable domain reads KAGVTQTPRYLIKTRGQQVTLSCSPISGHRSVSWYQQTPGQGLQFLFEYFSETQRNKGNFPGRFSGRQFSNSRSEMNVSTLELGDSALYLCASSRSNGNTEAFFGQGTRLTVV.

This chain links TRBV28 with TRBJ2-7, with D perhaps TRBD2 (5 bases). Germline-derived CDR1 and CDR2 are MDHEN and SYDVKM. The CDR3 has 13 amino acids. Trimming left V 6 bases short and J 5 bases short, with 14 bases between. CDR3 DNA: TGTGCCAGCAGCCCAACACTAGTAAACGAGCAGTACTTC. This codes for CASSPTLVNEQYF. Using reference TRBV28 and TRBJ2-7 for the parts outside the CDR3, the full variable domain is DVKVTQSSRYLVKRTGEKVFLECVQDMDHENMFWYRQDPGLGLRLIYFSYDVKMKEKGDIPEGYSVSREKKERFSLILESASTNQTSMYLCASSPTLVNEQYFGPGTRLTVT.

This sequence joins TRBV27 and TRBJ1-2; 9 bases match TRBD1. The CDR3 totals 17 residues. J gave up 5 bases and V 6 bases, and 16 bases lay outside the gene matches. Germline loops: CDR1 MNHEY, CDR2 SMNVEV (reference sequence). CDR3 bases: TGTGCCAGCAGGCGTACCGTCGAGTACGGGACAGGGTATGGCTACACCTTC. It encodes CASRRTVEYGTGYGYTF.

The chain carries TRBV29-1 and TRBJ2-1; TRBD2 aligns across 7 bases. Trimming at V came to 0 bases and at J to 0 bases, leaving 5 bases not matched to a gene. Germline lookup yields CDR1 SQVTM and CDR2 ANQGSEA. There are 16 residues in the CDR3. The CDR3 protein is CSVEEGRGSSYNEQFF. In DNA, the CDR3 is TGCAGCGTTGAAGAAGGGCGGGGGAGCTCCTACAATGAGCAGTTCTTC.

The chain links TRBV10-3 to TRBJ2-1; D is possibly TRBD1 (6 bases). Per the germline V gene, CDR1 is ENHRY and CDR2 is SYGVKD. The CDR3 extends over 17 amino acids. Trimming left V 3 bases short and J 9 bases short, with 24 bases between. This CDR3 reads CAISDAGRDTGRVEQFF. CDR3 nucleotides: TGTGCCATCAGTGACGCCGGCCGGGACACAGGGCGAGTTGAGCAGTTCTTC.

The rearrangement uses TRBV27 and TRBJ1-1, with D hard to call. V lost 2 bases and J lost 0, with 10 bases in between. Germline CDR1 reads MNHEY; CDR2 reads SMNVEV (reference sequence). This CDR3 has 15 amino acids. Here the CDR3 DNA reads TGTGCCAGCAGTTTAAGACTGGGTATGAACACTGAAGCTTTCTTT. Encoded protein: CASSLRLGMNTEAFF.

The rearrangement joins TRBV5-4 to TRBJ1-1; no clear D. With 0 bases removed from V and 5 bases from J, the gap between germline ends came to 14 bases. Looked up from germline, CDR1 is SGHNT and CDR2 is YYREEE (reference sequence). This CDR3 has 15 residues. As DNA, the CDR3 is TGTGCCAGCAGCTTGGTGCAACAGAGGGAAACTGAAGCTTTCTTT. This encodes CASSLVQQRETEAFF.

The V gene is TRBV7-9, the J gene TRBJ1-1; D unresolved. The germline gives CDR1 SEHNR, CDR2 FQNEAQ (reference sequence). The CDR3 totals 13 residues. The V gene lost 5 bases and the J gene lost 8 bases, with 15 bases spanning the gap. The CDR3 loop is CASSENRDGEAFF. CDR3 DNA: TGTGCCAGCAGCGAAAATCGGGATGGGGAAGCTTTCTTT.